Below, 3 T cell receptor beta chains from the same sample are listed, as sequenced in a study of T cells in Graves' hyperthyroidism and ophthalmopathy. The investigators amplified TCR beta CDR3 regions from RNA transcripts. An initial round of RT-PCR targeting the TCR CDR3 relied on the HTBI primer set. TCRdb called the multiplex PCR reads again in MiXCR, with one record for every CDR3 protein. The repertoire holds around 540,000 distinct CDR3 sequences, just over 45% seen once, with roughly 8.2% in the top ten. Sequencing was carried out using peripheral blood or thyroid tissue (not recorded which). The receptors derive from a woman aged 18-35 years with Graves' hyperthyroidism.

The V gene is TRBV11-1, the J gene TRBJ2-7; D possibly corresponds to TRBD1 (5 bases). With 2 bases removed from V and 2 bases from J, the gap between germline ends came to 10 bases. Germline assignment: CDR1 SGHAT and CDR2 FQDESV (reference sequence). The CDR3 spans 14 residues. The CDR3 bases are TGTGCCAGCAGCTTAAGGGCAGGGACCTACGAGCAGTACTTC. Translated: CASSLRAGTYEQYF.

In its sample, this clonotype was seen many times. The V gene is TRBV7-8, the J gene TRBJ1-2; 7 positions match TRBD1. This CDR3 has 16 amino acids. Germline V gives CDR1 SGHVS, CDR2 FQNEAQ. The trim removed 1 base at V and 2 bases at J, leaving 7 bases unmatched. The CDR3 loop reads CASSLVGTGANYGYTF. DNA of the CDR3: TGTGCCAGCAGCTTAGTAGGTACAGGGGCAAACTATGGCTACACCTTC.

Only a few counts were recorded for this clonotype. The chain links TRBV10-3 to TRBJ1-6; D unclear. With 3 bases removed from V and 10 bases from J, the gap between germline ends came to 13 bases. CDR1 and CDR2 (germline): ENHRY, SYGVKD. The CDR3 contains 14 residues. Written as DNA, the CDR3 is TGTGCCATCAGTGAAACGGCCAGCCTCTCACCCCTCCACTTT. This sequence encodes CAISETASLSPLHF.